These T cell receptor beta chains were read from a single sample in a study of blood T cell repertoires in COVID-19. Measured with immunoSEQ multiplex PCR; TCRdb has only the in-frame clones, and not every one. The sample has around 57,000 clones, roughly 87% seen once; the top ten hold around a fifth. The sequenced sample was peripheral blood. The source is a woman older than 75 with COVID-19, enrolled during active disease. Each CDR3 is given with its conserved first and last residue. The D gene is left open where the match is weak. The size of a clone is reported for some rows only, either as once, few or many, or as a class for expanded clones.

15 | TRBJ2-1 | TRBV24-1 | - | TRBD1 | TGTGCCACCAGTGATCTCCGGGACAGACACAATGAGCAGTTCTTC | CATSDLRDRHNEQFF
13 | TRBJ1-2 | TRBV27 | many | - | TGTGCCAGCAGTCGATCAGGGCTCTATGGCTACACCTTC | CASSRSGLYGYTF
20 | TRBJ2-1 | TRBV30 | - | - | TGTGCCTGGAGTGGAGTAGGGGGGGCACAAAATCGTGATACCTACAATGAGCAGTTCTTC | CAWSGVGGAQNRDTYNEQFF
14 | TRBJ1-6 | TRBV9 | - | - | TGTGCCAGCAGCGGGACAGCCAATTTTGCACCCCTCCACTTT | CASSGTANFAPLHF
14 | TRBJ2-5 | TRBV19 | - | - | TGTGCCAGTTTAGCTTCCTCTGGAGCGGGGACCCAGTACTTC | CASLASSGAGTQYF
12 | TRBJ2-3 | TRBV30 | - | - | TGTGCCTGGAGCGTCGGGGCAGATACGCAGTATTTT | CAWSVGADTQYF
16 | TRBJ2-1 | TRBV19 | - | - | TGTGCCAGTAGTATACTCTTCACGGGGGTTTCCAATGAGCAGTTCTTC | CASSILFTGVSNEQFF
13 | TRBJ1-1 | TRBV29-1 | - | TRBD1 | TGCAGCGTTGCAGGACAGGCCAACACTGAAGCTTTCTTT | CSVAGQANTEAFF
15 | TRBJ1-5 | TRBV7-8 | once | - | TGTGCCAGCAGCTGGGGGGTAGGCGACAGTCAGCCCCAGCATTTT | CASSWGVGDSQPQHF
17 | TRBJ1-1 | TRBV2 | - | - | TGTGCCAGCACCGCCGATTGGGGGCAGGGCCTGGGTACTGAAGCTTTCTTT | CASTADWGQGLGTEAFF
16 | TRBJ2-5 | TRBV4-2 | - | - | TGTGCCAGCAGCCAAGAACCGCGACAGCGCCAAGAGACCCAGTACTTC | CASSQEPRQRQETQYF
14 | TRBJ2-3 | TRBV27 | - | TRBD2 | TGTGCCAGGGCGCGGGGGGGCCCTACAGATACGCAGTATTTT | CARARGGPTDTQYF
14 | TRBJ1-4 | TRBV5-1 | - | TRBD1 | TGCGCCAGCAGCCTGACAGGGGAACTTGGAAAACTGTTTTTT | CASSLTGELGKLFF
16 | TRBJ2-2 | TRBV6-6 | - | TRBD1 | TGTGCCAGCAGTTACTATAGGACAGGGAGGACCGGGGAGCTGTTTTTT | CASSYYRTGRTGELFF
16 | TRBJ1-1 | TRBV6-1 | - | - | TGTGCCAGCAGTGAATCAGGGGCCTTTTTATTTACTGAAGCTTTCTTT | CASSESGAFLFTEAFF
13 | TRBJ2-2 | TRBV9 | - | - | TGTGCCAGCACCCGGGATCTTTCCGGGGAGCTGTTTTTT | CASTRDLSGELFF
15 | TRBJ1-4 | TRBV6-5 | - | - | TGTGCCAGCAGAAGAACGGCGGGCCAAATAGAAAAACTGTTTTTT | CASRRTAGQIEKLFF
14 | TRBJ2-3 | TRBV18 | - | TRBD1 | TGTGCCAGCTCACAAGACAGGGTGTCGGATACGCAGTATTTT | CASSQDRVSDTQYF
13 | TRBJ2-6 | TRBV10-3 | - | - | TGTGCAACCGACAGCGCTGGGGCCAACGTCCTGACTTTC | CATDSAGANVLTF
15 | TRBJ2-3 | TRBV6-5 | once | - | TGTGCCAGCAGGTCGACAGCCTCTAGCACAGATACGCAGTATTTT | CASRSTASSTDTQYF
17 | TRBJ2-7 | TRBV6-1 | - | - | TGTGCCAGCAGTGGCCCAGGGGGTACTAGCGGAGTCTACGAGCAGTACTTC | CASSGPGGTSGVYEQYF
16 | TRBJ2-7 | TRBV7-2 | - | - | TGTGCCAGCAGCTACCCTTCCGGACAGGGAGGGTACGAGCAGTACTTC | CASSYPSGQGGYEQYF
13 | TRBJ2-1 | TRBV12-3/TRBV12-4 | - | - | TGTGCCAGCAGTTTAGCGGTGACAGGTGAGCAGTTCTTC | CASSLAVTGEQFF
19 | TRBJ2-5 | TRBV9 | - | TRBD2 | TGTGCCAGCAGCGTAGGTCGACTAGCGGGGGGTCGGTACCAAGAGACCCAGTACTTC | CASSVGRLAGGRYQETQYF
12 | TRBJ2-3 | TRBV6-5 | - | - | TGTGCCAGCAGTTCTCCCCCAGATACGCAGTATTTT | CASSSPPDTQYF
16 | TRBJ2-1 | TRBV20-1 | - | TRBD2 | TGCAGTGCTAGTTCCTTACGGGGGGTTGGCTACAATGAGCAGTTCTTC | CSASSLRGVGYNEQFF
12 | TRBJ2-2 | TRBV30 | - | - | TGTGCCTCGAGGGTAGACACCGGGGAGCTGTTTTTT | CASRVDTGELFF
16 | TRBJ2-1 | TRBV9 | - | TRBD2 | TGTGCCAGCAGCGCCCATTTGGTAGCGGGGAGCAATGAGCAGTTCTTC | CASSAHLVAGSNEQFF
15 | TRBJ1-2 | TRBV18 | - | TRBD1 | TGTGCCAGCTCATCTACGACAGGGACGGACTATGGCTACACCTTC | CASSSTTGTDYGYTF
15 | TRBJ2-2 | TRBV19 | once | - | TGTGCCAGTAGTATAGGGCAGGCCAACACCGGGGAGCTGTTTTTT | CASSIGQANTGELFF
15 | TRBJ1-1 | TRBV19 | - | TRBD1 | TGTGCCAGTAGAAACACAGGACAGGGGAACACTGAAGCTTTCTTT | CASRNTGQGNTEAFF
20 | TRBJ1-6 | TRBV19 | - | TRBD1 | TGTGCCAGTAGTACTACTCTACCACTTCAGGGGGCCTCCTATAATTCACCCCTCCACTTT | CASSTTLPLQGASYNSPLHF
13 | TRBJ1-4 | TRBV7-8 | - | - | TGTGCCAGCAGCGAAACCGGGGGGGAAAAACTGTTTTTT | CASSETGGEKLFF
16 | TRBJ2-5 | TRBV11-2 | - | TRBD2 | TGTGCCAGCAGCATCCGAGGTAGCGGGGGCCGGGAGACCCAGTACTTC | CASSIRGSGGRETQYF
15 | TRBJ2-1 | TRBV27 | - | - | TGTGCCAGCTCTCTGACAGGACAGTTTGGGAATGAGCAGTTCTTC | CASSLTGQFGNEQFF
15 | TRBJ2-7 | TRBV27 | - | TRBD1 | TGTGCCAGCAGCCTACAGGGGATCCCCTCCTACGAGCAGTACTTC | CASSLQGIPSYEQYF
13 | TRBJ1-3 | TRBV7-8 | - | - | TGTGCCAGCAGCTTAGTACAAGGAAACACCATATATTTT | CASSLVQGNTIYF
15 | TRBJ2-3 | TRBV7-9 | few | TRBD2 | TGTGCCAGCAGCTTAGGTGGACTAGCAACAGATACGCAGTATTTT | CASSLGGLATDTQYF
14 | TRBJ2-3 | TRBV7-2 | few | - | TGTGCCAGCAGTTATACCTCGGGGGCAGATACGCAGTATTTT | CASSYTSGADTQYF
13 | TRBJ1-5 | TRBV6-5 | - | TRBD1 | TGTGCCAGCAGAGGGGACAGGAGTGAGCCCCAGCATTTT | CASRGDRSEPQHF
14 | TRBJ2-2 | TRBV3-1/TRBV3-2 | - | - | TGTGCCAGCAGCCAAAGGAGTTGGACCGGGGAGCTGTTTTTT | CASSQRSWTGELFF